The entry that follows covers one T cell receptor beta chain sequence. CDR3 size: 15 residues. Trimming took 5 bases from V and 4 from J; bases not matched to a gene: 10. Germline V gene lookup returns CDR1 SEHNR and CDR2 FQNEAQ (reference sequence). Assay used: immunoSEQ multiplex PCR; TCRdb lists only in-frame clones, some missing. This table has tens of thousands of clones, approximately 85% appearing once. These data originate in a study of control samples from healthy donors and cancer patients. The clonotype comes from a man aged 35-49 years in good health. The gene calls are TRBV7-9 and TRBJ2-5; 7 positions match TRBD2. The material sequenced was blood. The CDR3 DNA is TGTGCCAGCAGCGGGACCGAGACTAGCCGAGAGACCCAGTACTTC. Encoded protein: CASSGTETSRETQYF.